These T cell receptor beta chains were read from a single sample in a study of T cell repertoires in cytomegalovirus infection. TCRdb processed the reads anew with MiXCR; each CDR3 protein has one entry. This sample has about 130,000 distinct CDR3 sequences; almost 9% occur once, and the top ten carry 10%. Sequences were obtained from PBMCs. The receptors come from a human donor in good health (CMV status not recorded). Some clones in this sample may be carry-over from other donors' samples. Each CDR3 is given with its conserved first and last residue. D genes are given only for firm matches. Clone size is stated in some rows and not others, as once, few, many or a class when expanded.

d_call: .
j_call: TRBJ2-7
clone_size: many
v_call: TRBV28
cdr3_aa: CASSFYAPPYEQYF
cdr3_nt: TGTGCCAGCAGTTTCTATGCTCCTCCCTACGAGCAGTACTTC

d_call: .
j_call: TRBJ2-7
clone_size: many
v_call: TRBV20-1
cdr3_aa: CSANEDRAYEQYF
cdr3_nt: TGCAGTGCCAACGAGGACCGAGCCTACGAGCAGTACTTC

d_call: .
j_call: TRBJ2-2
clone_size: many
v_call: TRBV7-6
cdr3_aa: CASSLVPSPTGELFF
cdr3_nt: TGTGCCAGCAGCTTAGTCCCTAGCCCCACCGGGGAGCTGTTTTTT

d_call: .
j_call: TRBJ1-2
clone_size: many
v_call: TRBV7-2
cdr3_aa: CASSLGGIVNGYTF
cdr3_nt: TGTGCCAGCAGCCTCGGTGGCATCGTAAATGGCTACACCTTC

d_call: .
j_call: TRBJ2-5
clone_size: many
v_call: TRBV7-2
cdr3_aa: CASSLAGTSSGETQYF
cdr3_nt: TGTGCCAGCAGCTTAGCCGGGACCTCCAGTGGGGAGACCCAGTACTTC

d_call: TRBD1
j_call: TRBJ1-1
clone_size: many
v_call: TRBV7-2
cdr3_aa: CASSWTGVTEAFF
cdr3_nt: TGTGCCAGCAGCTGGACAGGGGTGACTGAAGCTTTCTTT

d_call: .
j_call: TRBJ1-1
clone_size: many
v_call: TRBV19
cdr3_aa: CASSIDRLNTEAFF
cdr3_nt: TGTGCCAGTAGTATAGACAGGTTGAACACTGAAGCTTTCTTT

d_call: .
j_call: TRBJ1-5
clone_size: few
v_call: TRBV18
cdr3_aa: CASSPAGAAYSNQPQHF
cdr3_nt: TGTGCCAGCTCACCTGCAGGAGCGGCATATAGCAATCAGCCCCAGCATTTT

d_call: .
j_call: TRBJ2-5
clone_size: many
v_call: TRBV7-2
cdr3_aa: CASSLEAGAETQYF
cdr3_nt: TGTGCCAGCAGCTTAGAGGCGGGGGCAGAGACCCAGTACTTC

d_call: TRBD1
j_call: TRBJ1-1
clone_size: few
v_call: TRBV7-2
cdr3_aa: CASSLGGRGRITEAFF
cdr3_nt: TGTGCCAGCAGCTTAGGGGGGAGGGGGCGCATCACTGAAGCTTTCTTT

d_call: .
j_call: TRBJ2-7
clone_size: .
v_call: TRBV18
cdr3_aa: CASSPPGAMQQYF
cdr3_nt: TGTGCCAGCTCACCACCGGGAGCTATGCAGCAGTACTTC

d_call: TRBD1
j_call: TRBJ1-1
clone_size: few
v_call: TRBV5-1
cdr3_aa: CASSLGGIRDRAMMNTEAFF
cdr3_nt: TGCGCCAGCAGCTTGGGGGGAATCCGGGACAGGGCCATGATGAACACTGAAGCTTTCTTT

d_call: .
j_call: TRBJ1-1
clone_size: .
v_call: TRBV5-4
cdr3_aa: CASSSDRLEAFF
cdr3_nt: TGTGCCAGCAGCTCGGACAGACTTGAAGCTTTCTTT

d_call: TRBD2
j_call: TRBJ2-5
clone_size: few
v_call: TRBV20-1
cdr3_aa: CSARDRVAGASGIQYF
cdr3_nt: TGCAGTGCTAGAGATAGGGTAGCGGGGGCTTCAGGGATCCAGTACTTC

d_call: TRBD1
j_call: TRBJ1-6
clone_size: many
v_call: TRBV7-8
cdr3_aa: CASSLGFDRGRTSPLHF
cdr3_nt: TGTGCCAGCAGCTTAGGTTTCGACAGGGGGCGAACGTCACCCCTCCACTTT

d_call: .
j_call: TRBJ1-3
clone_size: many
v_call: TRBV7-2
cdr3_aa: CASSAAGGNTIYF
cdr3_nt: TGTGCCAGCAGCGCCGCTGGGGGAAACACCATATATTTT

d_call: TRBD1
j_call: TRBJ2-7
clone_size: many
v_call: TRBV7-8
cdr3_aa: CASSWGQSDEQYF
cdr3_nt: TGTGCCAGCAGCTGGGGACAGTCCGACGAGCAGTACTTC

d_call: TRBD1
j_call: TRBJ1-1
clone_size: many
v_call: TRBV10-3
cdr3_aa: CAILGQGDTEAFF
cdr3_nt: TGTGCCATCCTTGGACAGGGGGATACTGAAGCTTTCTTT

d_call: .
j_call: TRBJ2-7
clone_size: few
v_call: TRBV29-1
cdr3_aa: CSVGDSPYEQYF
cdr3_nt: TGCAGCGTTGGGGACTCACCCTACGAGCAGTACTTC

d_call: TRBD1
j_call: TRBJ2-3
clone_size: many
v_call: TRBV19
cdr3_aa: CASSMGRGQRDTDTQYF
cdr3_nt: TGTGCCAGTAGTATGGGCCGGGGACAGCGAGACACAGATACGCAGTATTTT

d_call: TRBD1
j_call: TRBJ1-6
clone_size: few
v_call: TRBV20-1
cdr3_aa: CSTENETGRSPLHF
cdr3_nt: TGCAGTACTGAAAACGAGACAGGGCGTTCACCCCTCCACTTT

d_call: .
j_call: TRBJ1-5
clone_size: many
v_call: TRBV7-2
cdr3_aa: CASSYRGGGQPQHF
cdr3_nt: TGTGCCAGCAGCTACCGGGGGGGGGGTCAGCCCCAGCATTTT

d_call: .
j_call: TRBJ1-2
clone_size: few
v_call: TRBV4-2
cdr3_aa: CASSQESGTNYGYTF
cdr3_nt: TGTGCCAGCAGCCAAGAGAGCGGCACAAACTATGGCTACACCTTC

d_call: TRBD1
j_call: TRBJ1-2
clone_size: .
v_call: TRBV12-3/TRBV12-4
cdr3_aa: CASSYRDRVGYTF
cdr3_nt: TGTGCCAGCAGTTACCGGGACAGGGTTGGCTACACCTTC

d_call: .
j_call: TRBJ1-6
clone_size: few
v_call: TRBV5-5
cdr3_aa: CASSLNSANSPLHF
cdr3_nt: TGTGCCAGCAGCTTGAACTCGGCTAATTCACCCCTCCACTTT

d_call: TRBD1
j_call: TRBJ1-1
clone_size: many
v_call: TRBV28
cdr3_aa: CASSLTGTGEAFF
cdr3_nt: TGTGCCAGCAGTTTAACCGGGACAGGGGAAGCTTTCTTT

d_call: .
j_call: TRBJ2-7
clone_size: .
v_call: TRBV10-3
cdr3_aa: CAISGSWDKSSYEQYF
cdr3_nt: TGTGCCATCAGTGGATCCTGGGACAAGAGCTCCTACGAGCAGTACTTC

d_call: .
j_call: TRBJ2-1
clone_size: many
v_call: TRBV12-3/TRBV12-4
cdr3_aa: CASSDSASYNEQFF
cdr3_nt: TGTGCCAGCAGCGATTCGGCTTCGTACAATGAGCAGTTCTTC

d_call: TRBD1
j_call: TRBJ1-5
clone_size: many
v_call: TRBV7-2
cdr3_aa: CASSLGTGAQPQHF
cdr3_nt: TGTGCCAGCAGCTTAGGGACAGGGGCTCAGCCCCAGCATTTT

d_call: TRBD2
j_call: TRBJ2-1
clone_size: many
v_call: TRBV4-2
cdr3_aa: CASSQTASGGGNNEQFF
cdr3_nt: TGTGCCAGCAGCCAAACGGCTAGCGGGGGGGGAAACAATGAGCAGTTCTTC

d_call: TRBD1
j_call: TRBJ1-1
clone_size: few
v_call: TRBV5-4
cdr3_aa: CASSSRTGGYTEAFF
cdr3_nt: TGTGCCAGCAGCTCAAGGACAGGGGGATACACTGAAGCTTTCTTT

d_call: .
j_call: TRBJ1-2
clone_size: .
v_call: TRBV20-1
cdr3_aa: CSAYPGGSGYTF
cdr3_nt: TGCAGTGCTTACCCCGGGGGCAGTGGCTACACCTTC

d_call: .
j_call: TRBJ1-3
clone_size: many
v_call: TRBV12-3/TRBV12-4
cdr3_aa: CASRLGNTIYF
cdr3_nt: TGTGCCAGCAGACTTGGAAACACCATATATTTT

d_call: TRBD1
j_call: TRBJ1-3
clone_size: many
v_call: TRBV7-2
cdr3_aa: CASTETGVGNTIYF
cdr3_nt: TGTGCCAGCACCGAAACAGGGGTCGGAAACACCATATATTTT

d_call: .
j_call: TRBJ1-5
clone_size: .
v_call: TRBV27
cdr3_aa: CASSPSVTSNQPQHF
cdr3_nt: TGTGCCAGCAGTCCTAGTGTCACCAGCAATCAGCCCCAGCATTTT

d_call: .
j_call: TRBJ1-2
clone_size: many
v_call: TRBV7-2
cdr3_aa: CASSYDSSYGYTF
cdr3_nt: TGTGCCAGCAGCTACGACAGTTCCTATGGCTACACCTTC

d_call: .
j_call: TRBJ1-2
clone_size: .
v_call: TRBV18
cdr3_aa: CASSSVPGNYGYTF
cdr3_nt: TGTGCCAGCTCATCGGTCCCAGGGAACTATGGCTACACCTTC

d_call: .
j_call: TRBJ2-7
clone_size: .
v_call: TRBV14
cdr3_aa: CASSQGSSYEQYF
cdr3_nt: TGTGCCAGCAGCCAAGGCAGCTCCTACGAGCAGTACTTC

d_call: .
j_call: TRBJ2-1
clone_size: few
v_call: TRBV20-1
cdr3_aa: CSASSGETYNEQFF
cdr3_nt: TGCAGTGCTAGTTCAGGCGAAACCTACAATGAGCAGTTCTTC

d_call: .
j_call: TRBJ2-7
clone_size: many
v_call: TRBV28
cdr3_aa: CASSLPEGEGGQYF
cdr3_nt: TGTGCCAGCAGTCTACCCGAGGGGGAGGGCGGGCAGTACTTC

d_call: TRBD1
j_call: TRBJ2-1
clone_size: many
v_call: TRBV12-3/TRBV12-4
cdr3_aa: CASSWDRGRNNEQFF
cdr3_nt: TGTGCCAGCAGCTGGGACAGGGGGCGAAACAATGAGCAGTTCTTC

d_call: .
j_call: TRBJ2-7
clone_size: many
v_call: TRBV7-9
cdr3_aa: CASSLLGIMDEQYF
cdr3_nt: TGTGCCAGCAGCTTACTAGGGATTATGGACGAGCAGTACTTC

d_call: .
j_call: TRBJ1-5
clone_size: few
v_call: TRBV28
cdr3_aa: CASRPIHSNQPQHF
cdr3_nt: TGTGCCAGCAGACCGATTCATAGCAATCAGCCCCAGCATTTT